Shown below are 7 T cell receptor beta chains from a single sample sequenced in a study of blood T cells in healthy people across ages. Primed by a sample-barcoded 5' primer and a J-beta primer mix, a second PCR proceeded for 7 to 11 cycles. TCRdb fed the 5' RACE reads into MiXCR, producing one record per CDR3 protein. The sample lists roughly 1,000,000 distinct CDR3 sequences, approximately 25% occurring once. This sample was shared with a second study, whose subject was T cells of mothers and their children.

Sequencing input: blood. The receptor source for this set is a girl aged 2 to 10 in good health.

The genes are TRBV12-3 or TRBV12-4 and TRBJ1-2, with 7 bases aligning to TRBD1. The V segment lost 6 bases and the J segment 1 base; nucleotides outside the gene matches: 11. The CDR3 sequence is 16 residues long. The CDR3 sequence is CASRNRGLGINYGYTF. The CDR3, as DNA: TGTGCCAGCAGGAACAGGGGACTCGGGATTAACTATGGCTACACCTTC.

This chain links TRBV12-3 or TRBV12-4 with TRBJ2-5; maybe TRBD1 (5 bases). V dropped 6 bases and J dropped 1 base, with 21 bases sitting between them. The CDR3 is 17 residues long. CDR3 nucleotide sequence: TGTGCCAGCAGCCCATACCGTGTAGGGGTTTTCCAAGAGACCCAGTACTTC. Protein sequence: CASSPYRVGVFQETQYF.

V gene TRBV14 combines with J gene TRBJ2-7; no firm D call. Per the germline V gene, CDR1 is SGHDN and CDR2 is FVKESK. V gave up 4 bases and J gave up 3 bases, with 10 bases separating them. The CDR3 loop spans 13 amino acids. The CDR3 DNA follows: TGTGCCAGCAGCCCCCAACTGGACTACGAGCAGTACTTC. This translates into CASSPQLDYEQYF.

This clonotype came up a few times. V usage is TRBV4-2 and J usage is TRBJ1-6; D is ambiguous. The CDR3 contains 12 residues. Trimming pared 3 bases from V and 12 bases from J, leaving 9 bases between. Per germline, CDR1 LGHNA and CDR2 YNFKEQ. The DNA of the CDR3 is TGTGCCAGCAGCCAGGAACAGAGACCCCTCCACTTT. Amino acids: CASSQEQRPLHF.

The J gene is TRBJ2-4, the V gene TRBV6-7; 7 bases align to TRBD1. TRBV6-7 is placed among ORFs of uncertain function. The J segment lost 8 bases and the V segment lost 5 bases, leaving 9 bases of the junction unmatched. The CDR3 covers 14 residues. CDR3: CASSQRGRGYIQYF. The CDR3 coding sequence is TGTGCCAGCAGTCAACGAGGCAGGGGGTACATTCAGTACTTC.

The DNA of the CDR3 is TGTGCCAGCAGTAGGGACCAGACAGATACGCAGTATTTT. Translated, it gives CASSRDQTDTQYF. The gene calls are TRBV9 and TRBJ2-3, with D perhaps matching TRBD1 or TRBD2 (5 bases each). Trimming pared 5 bases from V and 3 bases from J, leaving 10 bases between. Germline-derived CDR1 and CDR2 are SGDLS and YYNGEE. The CDR3 consists of 13 residues.

The rearrangement links TRBV20-1 to TRBJ2-2; the match to TRBD2 covers 7 bases. The junction had 10 bases not matched to a gene; V was cut back by 6 bases and J by 3 bases. Germline loops: CDR1 DFQATT, CDR2 SNEGSKA (reference sequence). CDR3 length equals 15 residues. CDR3 nucleotides: TGCAGTGCCCGCCGGGGTAGCGGGCACACCGGGGAGCTGTTTTTT. Encoded protein: CSARRGSGHTGELFF.